The 9 T cell receptor beta chains below all came from one sample that was sequenced in a study of Tregs in tolerant kidney transplant recipients (dated by TCRdb to the late 2010s). Library creation used the immunoSEQ multiplex PCR assay. The table was pulled from immuneACCESS by TCRdb, which kept in-frame rearrangements only. Such tables lose some clones; where checked, under half of the loss comes from unresolved V genes, and the rest has no known cause. For this sample, the table gives approximately 31,000 clones. The ten largest clonotypes hold approximately 7.3% of the sample. Reading the label with the study, this specimen's time point is: blood sample drawn before combined kidney and bone marrow transplant. Sequenced here: CD8+ T cells from blood, sampled before the transplant. These receptors originate from a human donor who received a combined kidney and bone marrow transplant.

Details on this clone: The read is 3 residues too short to cover the CDR3 end, so that end is filled in from the germline J gene. The V and J genes are TRBV30 and TRBJ2-7, with 10 bases identical to TRBD1. The CDR3 loop spans 14 amino acids. CDR1 GTSNPN and CDR2 SVGIG come from the germline V gene (reference sequence). J lost 2 bases, V lost 0 bases, and 1 base had no gene match. The part of the CDR3 DNA that was read is TGTGCCTGGAGTGTGGGGACAGGGGCCTACGAG. Translating it yields CAWSVGTGAYE. The complete CDR3 sequence is CAWSVGTGAYEQYF. Looking up the rest from reference TRBV30 and TRBJ2-7 gives the full variable domain: SQTIHQWPATLVQPVGSPLSLECTVEGTSNPNLYWYRQAAGRGLQLLFYSVGIGQISSEVPQNLSASRPQDRQFILSSKKLLLSDSGFYLCAWSVGTGAYEQYFGPGTRLTVT.

Of note for this clone: The CDR3 end lies 3 residues beyond the end of the read and is filled in from the germline J gene. The chain links TRBV19 to TRBJ2-7; 7 bases agree with TRBD2. The CDR3 spans 16 residues. Trimming took 6 bases from V and 4 from J; bases not matched to a gene: 15. From germline, CDR1 is LNHDA and CDR2 SQIVND (reference sequence). The covered CDR3 bases are TGTGCCAGTAGAACCTTCCGCCGGGACTATCTTTACGAG. It is translated as CASRTFRRDYLYE. The entire CDR3 sequence reads CASRTFRRDYLYEQYF.

Turning to this clone: The DNA ends 3 residues before the CDR3 does, and the rest of the CDR3 is filled in from the germline J gene. The chain joins TRBV7-2 to TRBJ1-3; D ambiguous. From germline, CDR1 is SGHTA and CDR2 FQGNSA. Trimming took 0 bases from V and 2 from J, leaving 11 bases between them. CDR3 length: 16 residues. Incomplete CDR3 DNA: TGTGCCAGCAGCTTAGCCCCGGACTACACTGGAAACACC. This sequence encodes CASSLAPDYTGNT. The full CDR3 sequence reads CASSLAPDYTGNTIYF. Complete variable domain (other parts from reference TRBV7-2 and TRBJ1-3): GAGVSQSPSNKVTEKGKDVELRCDPISGHTALYWYRQSLGQGLEFLIYFQGNSAPDKSGLPSDRFSAERTGGSVSTLTIQRTQQEDSAVYLCASSLAPDYTGNTIYFGEGSWLTVV.

With respect to this clone: The CDR3 end is not reached by the read, which stops 3 residues before it; the germline J gene fills it in. This rearrangement joins TRBV20-1 to TRBJ1-5; possible D gene TRBD1, 6 bases. Trimming stripped 6 bases from V and 1 base from J, with 10 bases between. The CDR3 contains 13 residues. Germline CDR1 and CDR2: DFQATT and SNEGSKA (reference sequence). The sequenced part of the CDR3 DNA is TGCAGTGCGAACAGGGTAAGCAATCAGCCC. Its protein product is CSANRVSNQP. The entire CDR3 protein is CSANRVSNQPQHF.

With respect to this clone: The DNA ends 3 residues before the CDR3 does, and the rest of the CDR3 is filled in from the germline J gene. The V call is TRBV30, the J call TRBJ1-1; TRBD1 is a possible D gene (5 bases). Trimming removed 0 bases at V and 2 bases at J, with 7 bases between. Looked up from germline, CDR1 is GTSNPN and CDR2 is SVGIG (reference sequence). The CDR3 consists of 13 residues. CDR3 bases read: TGTGCCTGGAGTGTACAGGCTAACACTGAA. This sequence encodes CAWSVQANTE. The whole CDR3 protein reads CAWSVQANTEAFF.

With regard to this clone: The read finishes 3 residues shy of the CDR3 end, and the germline J gene is used to complete it. The chain recombines TRBV19 with TRBJ1-1; the D gene is possibly TRBD1 (6 bases). Germline assignment: CDR1 LNHDA and CDR2 SQIVND (reference sequence). The CDR3 totals 13 residues. The V and J ends lost 6 bases and 4 bases respectively, with 12 bases between them. Incomplete CDR3 DNA: TGTGCCAGTAGGGGGGCCGGGTTCACTGAA. This encodes CASRGAGFTE. The whole CDR3 region reads CASRGAGFTEAFF. The complete variable domain, with remaining parts taken from reference TRBV19 and TRBJ1-1, reads DGGITQSPKYLFRKEGQNVTLSCEQNLNHDAMYWYRQDPGQGLRLIYYSQIVNDFQKGDIAEGYSVSREKKESFPLTVTSAQKNPTAFYLCASRGAGFTEAFFGQGTRLTVV.

A word on this clone: The CDR3 end falls 3 residues outside the read, so it is completed with the germline J gene. The chain joins TRBV23-1 to TRBJ2-5, with D tentatively TRBD1 (6 bases). TRBV23-1 is an ORF; its function is uncertain. V was cut by 2 bases and J by 5 bases, with 21 bases left in between. CDR3 length: 17 amino acids. CDR3 DNA (partial): TGCGCCAGCAGTCAAGACCCGGACAGCCGGAGGTCGGAGACC. This gives the protein CASSQDPDSRRSET. The full CDR3 is CASSQDPDSRRSETQYF.

With respect to this clone: The CDR3 goes on 3 residues after the read ends, and that part is filled in from the germline J gene. V usage is TRBV6-2 or TRBV6-3 and J usage is TRBJ2-7; the match to TRBD2 covers 8 bases. The CDR3 contains 13 residues. From germline, CDR1 is MNHEY and CDR2 SVGEGT. Trimming cost V 4 bases and J 3 bases; bases outside gene matches: 2. The CDR3 reads CASSSGTSYEQYF. The DNA read from the CDR3 is TGTGCCAGCAGTTCCGGGACTAGCTACGAG.

Details on this clone: The CDR3 end is not reached by the read, which stops 3 residues before it; the germline J gene fills it in. The V call is TRBV5-4, the J call TRBJ2-5; 11 bases are shared with TRBD2. Germline loops: CDR1 SGHNT, CDR2 YYREEE (reference sequence). The CDR3 runs to 14 residues. V dropped 5 bases and J dropped 1; count of bases not matched to a gene: 1. Partial CDR3 DNA: TGTGCCAGCAGTCTAGCGGGAGGCCAAGAGACC. Translation gives CASSLAGGQET. The full CDR3 reads CASSLAGGQETQYF.